The 12 T cell receptor beta chains in this list originate from one sample, sequenced in a study of Ad26.COV2.S vaccination and SARS-CoV-2 variants. Noted treatment: 15 to 20 received Ad26.COV2.S at low or high dose, single or two shots; roughly five received placebo; per-sample allocation not given. The samples were gathered on day 63 after the first injection of vaccine or placebo. Measured with immunoSEQ multiplex PCR; TCRdb has only the in-frame clones, and not every one. The sample contains about 350,000 clones, around nine tenths of which appear only once. Source: peripheral blood, taken in a trial of Ad26.COV2.S vaccine versus placebo. Source of these receptors: a person aged 18-60 years who received the Ad26.COV2.S COVID-19 vaccine or a placebo.

This chain uses TRBV29-1 with TRBJ2-1; D is unresolved. CDR3 length equals 12 residues. The V and J ends lost 7 bases and 2 bases respectively, with 9 bases between them. Germline V gene lookup returns CDR1 SQVTM and CDR2 ANQGSEA. CDR3 bases: TGCAGCGCTCCGAGCCCCTACAATGAGCAGTTCTTC. Protein sequence: CSAPSPYNEQFF.

Only a few counts were recorded for this clone. The gene calls are TRBV25-1 and TRBJ2-7; D gene unclear. The CDR3 extends over 11 amino acids. Germline CDR1 MGHDK, CDR2 SYGVNS. CDR3 loop: CYGPPPYEQYF. CDR3 DNA sequence: TGTTACGGGCCGCCTCCCTACGAGCAGTACTTC.

As to this clone: Other DNA sequences within the sample encode an identical CDR3. The chain couples TRBV7-9 to TRBJ2-2; no firm D call. CDR3 length equals 13 residues. V was cut by 2 bases and J by 3 bases, with 4 bases left in between. Germline V CDR1 and CDR2: SEHNR, FQNEAQ (reference sequence). Here the CDR3 DNA reads TGTGCCAGCAGCTTAAGGGACACCGGGGAGCTGTTTTTT. It yields the protein CASSLRDTGELFF.

CDR3: CASTFGGEVDTEAFF. The CDR3 DNA sequence: TGTGCCAGCACATTCGGGGGGGAGGTGGACACTGAAGCTTTCTTT. V gene TRBV28 combines with J gene TRBJ1-1, with D possibly being TRBD1 (5 bases). The germline V and J ends were trimmed by 7 bases and 3 bases, with 18 bases remaining between them. The CDR3 consists of 15 residues. The germline V gene has CDR1 MDHEN and CDR2 SYDVKM.

This chain connects TRBV6-5 to TRBJ2-7, with 9 bases aligning to TRBD1. The germline V gene has CDR1 MNHEY and CDR2 SVGAGI. The CDR3 length is 15 residues. V was pared by 5 bases and J by 2 bases, with 7 bases of the junction left unmatched. CDR3 DNA: TGTGCCAGCAGTCATTCGGGACAGGGTACCTACGAGCAGTACTTC. Protein: CASSHSGQGTYEQYF.

This clone has only one observation. J is TRBJ1-3 and V is TRBV5-8; D is ambiguous. Germline V gene lookup returns CDR1 SGHTS and CDR2 YDEGEE. The CDR3 is 16 residues long. Trimming took off 4 bases at V and 0 bases at J, with 14 bases between the two ends. The CDR3 loop is CASSGGQLSSGNTIYF. CDR3 DNA: TGTGCCAGCAGCGGCGGGCAGTTGAGCTCTGGAAACACCATATATTTT.

J is TRBJ1-1 and V is TRBV13; D is possibly TRBD1 (5 bases). The CDR3 totals 16 residues. From germline, CDR1 is PRHDT and CDR2 FYEKMQ (reference sequence). V was trimmed by 0 bases and J by 5 bases, leaving 16 bases between them. The CDR3 sequence: CASSLGGAAPGTEAFF. CDR3 nucleotides: TGTGCCAGCAGCTTAGGTGGGGCAGCACCGGGGACTGAAGCTTTCTTT.

A word on this clone: One end of the junction is discordant with germline, which a read error may explain. The chain uses TRBV12-3 or TRBV12-4 and TRBJ1-5; no definite D call. The CDR3 runs to 13 residues. The CDR3 loop is CTSTISPYQPQHF. The DNA for the CDR3 is TGTACCAGCACCATTTCTCCCTATCAGCCCCAGCATTTT.

The chain has TRBV6-5 and TRBJ2-3; possible D gene TRBD1, 6 bases. The germline gives CDR1 MNHEY, CDR2 SVGAGI. CDR3 length: 16 residues. Deletions cut 2 bases from V and 1 base from J, with 13 bases between. In DNA form, the CDR3 reads TGTGCCAGCAGTTACGACCTTTGGGGGCGCACAGATACGCAGTATTTT. As protein: CASSYDLWGRTDTQYF.

V and J are TRBV30 and TRBJ2-7; D might be TRBD1 or TRBD2, each matching 6 bases. The V gene lost 4 bases and the J gene lost 0 bases, with 16 bases spanning the gap. The CDR3 loop spans 15 amino acids. CDR1 is GTSNPN, CDR2 SVGIG, per germline (reference sequence). The CDR3 region has the DNA TGTGCCTGGACCGGGGGCAGGGTTTTCTCCTACGAGCAGTACTTC. This sequence encodes CAWTGGRVFSYEQYF.

DNA of the CDR3: TGTGCCAGCAGGTTGACAGGGGTTAAGGATGGCTACACCTTC. Protein sequence: CASRLTGVKDGYTF. The J gene is TRBJ1-2, the V gene TRBV28; 8 positions agree with TRBD1. The germline V gene encodes CDR1 MDHEN and CDR2 SYDVKM. The CDR3 runs to 14 residues. Trimming removed 6 bases from V and 6 bases from J; junction bases left unmatched: 9.

The J gene is TRBJ2-3, the V gene TRBV5-6; 7 bases agree with TRBD2. CDR3 size: 14 residues. Germline V lookup: CDR1 SGHDT, CDR2 YYEEEE. Germline trimming cut 1 base from V and 8 bases from J; bases unmatched to any gene: 7. CDR3 loop: CASSLSGAPGTQYF. Here the CDR3 DNA reads TGTGCCAGCAGCTTGAGCGGGGCACCAGGTACGCAGTATTTT. Variable domain in full (rest from reference TRBV5-6 and TRBJ2-3): DAGVTQSPTHLIKTRGQQVTLRCSPKSGHDTVSWYQQALGQGPQFIFQYYEEEERQRGNFPDRFSGHQFPNYSSELNVNALLLGDSALYLCASSLSGAPGTQYFGPGTRLTVL.